A selection of T cell receptor beta chains follows, all from one sample in a study of T cells after yellow fever vaccination. TCRdb redid the calling of the 5' RACE reads with MiXCR, one entry per CDR3 protein. Among 400,000 or so distinct CDR3 sequences listed, roughly 6.1% were seen once. Source: PBMCs, taken 5 days after the yellow fever booster vaccination. These receptors came from a man in his thirties or forties who received the YFV17D yellow fever vaccine. The CDR3 runs from the conserved cysteine through the conserved F or W. D genes are given only for firm matches. Clone size is not always given. Where it is, it says once, few, many or a class for expanded clones.

J gene: TRBJ2-3; clone size: many; V gene: TRBV10-3; D gene: -; CDR3 protein: CAISADRADTQYF; CDR3 DNA: TGTGCCATCAGTGCTGACCGCGCGGATACGCAGTATTTT
J gene: TRBJ2-1; clone size: -; V gene: TRBV29-1; D gene: -; CDR3 protein: CSVADYEQFF; CDR3 DNA: TGCAGCGTCGCGGATTATGAGCAGTTCTTC
J gene: TRBJ2-5; clone size: many; V gene: TRBV12-3/TRBV12-4; D gene: -; CDR3 protein: CASSLDSFETQYF; CDR3 DNA: TGTGCCAGCAGTTTAGATAGTTTCGAGACCCAGTACTTC
J gene: TRBJ2-7; clone size: few; V gene: TRBV7-9; D gene: TRBD2; CDR3 protein: CASSPYRLAGGNEQYF; CDR3 DNA: TGTGCCAGCAGCCCTTACAGACTAGCGGGAGGAAACGAGCAGTACTTC
J gene: TRBJ2-3; clone size: few; V gene: TRBV11-2; D gene: TRBD2; CDR3 protein: CASSLYAGSSGRAGTDTQYF; CDR3 DNA: TGTGCCAGCAGCTTATACGCGGGGTCTAGCGGGAGGGCGGGCACAGATACGCAGTATTTT
J gene: TRBJ1-2; clone size: many; V gene: TRBV7-2; D gene: -; CDR3 protein: CASSLVGMGYTF; CDR3 DNA: TGTGCCAGCAGCTTAGTAGGGATGGGCTACACCTTC
J gene: TRBJ2-7; clone size: many; V gene: TRBV20-1; D gene: -; CDR3 protein: CSASRNGHSYEQYF; CDR3 DNA: TGCAGTGCTTCCCGGAACGGTCATTCCTACGAGCAGTACTTC
J gene: TRBJ2-1; clone size: many; V gene: TRBV29-1; D gene: TRBD2; CDR3 protein: CSVTGTSGSGEQFF; CDR3 DNA: TGCAGCGTTACCGGGACTAGCGGGAGCGGTGAGCAGTTCTTC
J gene: TRBJ2-7; clone size: many; V gene: TRBV20-1; D gene: -; CDR3 protein: CSAVLLESVGYEQYF; CDR3 DNA: TGCAGTGCCGTACTTCTAGAATCAGTTGGCTACGAGCAGTACTTC
J gene: TRBJ2-3; clone size: few; V gene: TRBV10-3; D gene: -; CDR3 protein: CAIKGRRGAVGGITDTQYF; CDR3 DNA: TGTGCCATTAAAGGTCGACGAGGGGCGGTTGGCGGGATCACAGATACGCAGTATTTT